A single sample is the source of the 13 T cell receptor beta chains below, sequenced in a study of T cells in Graves' hyperthyroidism and ophthalmopathy. RNA transcripts yielded amplified TCR beta CDR3 regions. Researchers ran a first-round RT-PCR on the TCR CDR3 using the HTBI primer set. TCRdb passed the multiplex PCR reads through MiXCR, listing each CDR3 protein once. Of roughly 300,000 distinct CDR3 sequences in the sample, 21% were seen once. The sequencing sample was made of blood. The receptors come from a woman aged 45-60 years with Graves' hyperthyroidism.

This clonotype was counted at least ten times. The genes are TRBV10-3 and TRBJ2-7, with D perhaps matching TRBD2 (6 bases). The CDR3 runs 14 residues. Trimming shortened V by 4 bases and J by 2 bases, and 12 bases separated the two germline ends. Germline-derived CDR1 and CDR2 are ENHRY and SYGVKD. CDR3 loop: CAISAGAPPYEQYF. In nucleotides, the CDR3 is TGTGCCATCAGTGCGGGAGCCCCTCCCTACGAGCAGTACTTC.

This clonotype was recorded many times. The chain links TRBV6-1 to TRBJ1-4, with 9 bases that match TRBD1. Looked up from germline, CDR1 is MNHNS and CDR2 is SASEGT. The V and J ends lost 4 bases and 7 bases, in that order; junction bases with no gene match: 4. CDR3 length: 14 amino acids. The CDR3 DNA reads as TGTGCCAGCAGTGTCGGACAGGGGCCTGAAAAACTGTTTTTT. This codes for CASSVGQGPEKLFF.

This chain links TRBV2 with TRBJ2-7; the D gene is possibly TRBD1 (6 bases). Germline values: CDR1 SNHLY, CDR2 FYNNEI. CDR3 length equals 15 residues. Trimming stripped 5 bases from V and 3 bases from J, with 17 bases between. The CDR3 is CASSFFSDRNYEQYF. The CDR3 DNA follows: TGTGCCAGCAGTTTTTTTTCGGACAGAAACTACGAGCAGTACTTC.

This clonotype was detected a few times. The CDR3 here is CAWRESGNTIYF. Written as DNA, the CDR3 is TGTGCCTGGAGAGAATCTGGAAACACCATATATTTT. The rearrangement uses TRBV30 and TRBJ1-3; D is unresolved. Trimming cost V 3 bases and J 1 base, with 4 bases left between them. CDR3 length: 12 residues. Germline V gives CDR1 GTSNPN, CDR2 SVGIG (reference sequence).

This clonotype was counted at least ten times. This chain joins TRBV20-1 and TRBJ2-3; D remains ambiguous. V dropped 2 bases and J dropped 0 bases, with 12 bases sitting between them. The germline V gene encodes CDR1 DFQATT and CDR2 SNEGSKA (reference sequence). This CDR3 region has 15 residues. In nucleotides, the CDR3 is TGCAGTGCTAGAAGAACGACACTCAGCACAGATACGCAGTATTTT. Amino acid sequence: CSARRTTLSTDTQYF.

This clonotype occurred many times. The chain carries TRBV6-5 and TRBJ2-5; 13 bases line up with TRBD2. Germline CDR1 and CDR2: MNHEY and SVGAGI. CDR3 size: 16 residues. The V gene end was trimmed by 2 bases and the J gene end by 5 bases; junction bases not matched to a gene: 5. For the CDR3, the DNA is TGTGCCAGCAGTTACACCTGGACTAGCGGGAGCGAGACCCAGTACTTC. It is translated as CASSYTWTSGSETQYF.

This clonotype was seen a handful of times. The chain couples TRBV5-1 to TRBJ2-3; 15 bases agree with TRBD2. The CDR3 is 18 residues long. In germline, CDR1 is SGHRS, CDR2 YFSETQ. V shed 3 bases and J 0 bases; nucleotides not matched to a gene: 5. CDR3 residues: CASSSGLAGGLSTDTQYF. The CDR3 DNA reads TGCGCCAGCAGCTCTGGACTAGCGGGGGGGCTGAGCACAGATACGCAGTATTTT.

This rearrangement joins TRBV7-9 to TRBJ2-5, with TRBD1 matching 8 bases. The V segment lost 6 bases and the J segment 4 bases; nucleotides outside the gene matches: 4. The CDR3 has 13 amino acids. In germline, CDR1 is SEHNR, CDR2 FQNEAQ (reference sequence). The chain's CDR3 is CASSIGQGETQYF. CDR3 in DNA: TGTGCCAGCAGTATAGGACAGGGAGAGACCCAGTACTTC.

This clonotype occurred many times. V gene TRBV3-1 combines with J gene TRBJ2-7; the D is unclear. The V end was cut by 2 bases, the J end by 2 bases, with 7 bases between. The germline V gene encodes CDR1 LGHDT and CDR2 YNNKEL (reference sequence). This CDR3 contains 13 residues. The DNA for the CDR3 is TGTGCCAGCAGCCAAACTATCGCCTACGAGCAGTACTTC. It encodes CASSQTIAYEQYF.

There are many counts of this clonotype. The chain carries TRBV5-8 and TRBJ2-1, with 8 nucleotides matching TRBD2. From germline, CDR1 is SGHTS and CDR2 YDEGEE. Germline trimming cut 0 bases from V and 8 bases from J; bases unmatched to any gene: 7. The CDR3 sequence is 15 residues long. CDR3 sequence reads: CASSLAGGRRDEQFF. CDR3 sequence (DNA): TGTGCCAGCAGCTTGGCGGGGGGGCGGCGGGATGAGCAGTTCTTC.

This clonotype was picked up a small number of times. This chain uses TRBV5-6 with TRBJ1-3; 7 bases match TRBD1. V shed 3 bases and J 2 bases; nucleotides not matched to a gene: 17. Germline V gene lookup returns CDR1 SGHDT and CDR2 YYEEEE. The CDR3 is 19 amino acids. CDR3 region: CASSSGIEQRGRTGNTIYF. The CDR3 DNA is TGTGCCAGCAGCTCGGGGATAGAACAGAGGGGGCGAACTGGAAACACCATATATTTT.

This clonotype was recorded many times. V is TRBV20-1 and J is TRBJ2-3, with 14 positions matching TRBD2. Germline V gene data show CDR1 as DFQATT and CDR2 as SNEGSKA (reference sequence). V was clipped by 3 bases and J by 3 bases; unmatched bases: 5. This CDR3 is built from 16 residues. CDR3 coding DNA: TGCAGTGCTAGGGGACTAGCGGGAGTAAAAACAGATACGCAGTATTTT. Encoded protein: CSARGLAGVKTDTQYF.

There are a few counts of this clonotype. The chain is built from TRBV5-1 and TRBJ2-5; 8 bases fit TRBD1. CDR1 and CDR2 from the germline V gene are SGHRS and YFSETQ. Germline trimming cut 5 bases from V and 5 bases from J; bases unmatched to any gene: 8. The CDR3 has 14 residues. CDR3 residues: CASRKDRAFETQYF. The DNA of the CDR3 is TGCGCCAGCAGAAAGGACAGGGCGTTCGAGACCCAGTACTTC.